These 5 T cell receptor beta chains share one sample of origin, sequenced in a study of T cell changes during pregnancy in multiple sclerosis (dated by TCRdb to about 2019). The protocol used for the library was the immunoSEQ multiplex PCR assay. The table was pulled from immuneACCESS by TCRdb, which kept in-frame rearrangements only. Such tables lose some clones; where checked, under half of the loss comes from unresolved V genes, and the rest has no known cause. This sample lists around 25,000 clones; over 85% were detected once. Of the sample, 9.4% is held by the ten largest clones. The source material was CD8+ T cells from peripheral blood mononuclear cells, sampled in the third trimester of pregnancy. These receptors came from a female donor in good health, enrolled as a control in a pregnancy study.

The V gene is TRBV7-8, the J gene TRBJ2-1, with 8 bases that match TRBD1. J lost 7 bases, V lost 5 bases, and 7 bases had no gene match. The CDR3 extends over 14 amino acids. From germline, CDR1 is SGHVS and CDR2 FQNEAQ. Written as DNA, the CDR3 is TGTGCCAGCAGCGCCCGGGACAGGATTAATGAGCAGTTCTTC. It translates to CASSARDRINEQFF.

This rearrangement joins TRBV19 to TRBJ2-1; D not certain. The CDR3 length is 11 residues. The germline CDR1 and CDR2 sequences are LNHDA and SQIVND (reference sequence). V shed 5 bases and J shed 4 bases, with 3 bases lying between them. CDR3 coding DNA: TGTGCCAGTAGTCTATACAATGAGCAGTTCTTC. Protein product: CASSLYNEQFF.

CDR3 DNA sequence: TGCGCCAGCAGGGCACTTGACAGCTCTGGAAACACCATATATTTT. Translating it yields CASRALDSSGNTIYF. J is TRBJ1-3 and V is TRBV4-1; tentative D call: TRBD1 (5 bases). The germline V gene has CDR1 MGHRA and CDR2 YSYEKL. Trimming shortened V by 6 bases and J by 0 bases, and 12 bases separated the two germline ends. This CDR3 spans 15 amino acids.

The rearrangement joins TRBV15 to TRBJ1-3, with D perhaps TRBD1 (6 bases). There are 19 residues in the CDR3. The ends were cut back, 1 base at V and 2 bases at J, with 21 bases in the middle. Germline-derived CDR1 and CDR2 are LNHNV and YYDKDF (reference sequence). For the CDR3, the DNA is TGTGCCACCAGCAGAGGAGATGGGGCGGGGGGCATGACTGGAAACACCATATATTTT. Translation gives CATSRGDGAGGMTGNTIYF.

This clone is labeled as medium-sized. The V and J genes are TRBV7-9 and TRBJ1-1; possible D gene TRBD1, 6 bases. Germline assignment: CDR1 SEHNR and CDR2 FQNEAQ (reference sequence). V gave up 3 bases and J gave up 7 bases, with 15 bases separating them. The CDR3 length is 14 residues. The CDR3 coding sequence is TGTGCCAGCAGCTTCCTTACGGACAGTAATGAAGCTTTCTTT. Translation gives CASSFLTDSNEAFF.